Reported below is one TCR beta chain. A far larger clone lies a single base away; this is likely a read error. The data were taken from a study of regulatory T cells in long-lasting Graves disease. Germline V gene sequence: CDR1 SGHNT, CDR2 YENEEA. J was trimmed by 9 bases and V by 5 bases; bases with no gene match: 11. The CDR3 has 15 residues. HTBI primers from iRepertoire and Arm-PCR of CDR3 regions yielded the TCR beta libraries. MiXCR, run by TCRdb on the multiplex PCR reads, gives a single entry per CDR3 protein. Seen here are some 500,000 distinct CDR3 sequences, roughly 15% observed once, and the top ten hold approximately 25%. Time point in this sample: newly diagnosed GD, antithyroid drugs for less than 3 months. Generation of the TCR library employed RNA extracted from PBMCs. Another study also made use of these data, one on T cells in Graves' hyperthyroidism and ophthalmopathy.

The genes are TRBV11-3 and TRBJ2-1; 9 bases match TRBD1. This TCR was recovered from a woman aged 35-65 years with Graves disease. The sample in question was peripheral blood mononuclear cells (PBMCs), obtained at new diagnosis, from a patient treated with antithyroid drugs. CDR3 sequence reads: CASSPPPGQGGEQFF. The CDR3 region has the DNA TGTGCCAGCAGCCCCCCTCCGGGACAGGGCGGTGAGCAGTTCTTC.